This TCR beta chain was sequenced for a study of T-cell reconstitution after alpha-beta-depleted transplantation in children. The sample holds a few counts of this clonotype. Using unique molecular identifiers, the investigators prepared the TCRbeta library. Each CDR3 protein is one row after TCRdb ran MiXCR on the PCR reads. Of nearly 400,000 distinct CDR3 sequences in the sample, just over 20% were seen once. V lost 4 bases and J 4 bases, leaving 11 bases between the germline ends. This CDR3 is 13 amino acids long. The V call is TRBV12-3 or TRBV12-4, the J call TRBJ2-7; a weak D match, TRBD2 (5 bases). This clonotype originated in a human donor who donated a stem cell graft to a child with acute myeloid leukemia. Source: PBMCs from the stem cell graft donor, taken from the stem cell graft. The DNA for the CDR3 is TGTGCCAGCAGTTCCTCCCCGGGGTACGAGCAGTACTTC. This codes for CASSSSPGYEQYF.